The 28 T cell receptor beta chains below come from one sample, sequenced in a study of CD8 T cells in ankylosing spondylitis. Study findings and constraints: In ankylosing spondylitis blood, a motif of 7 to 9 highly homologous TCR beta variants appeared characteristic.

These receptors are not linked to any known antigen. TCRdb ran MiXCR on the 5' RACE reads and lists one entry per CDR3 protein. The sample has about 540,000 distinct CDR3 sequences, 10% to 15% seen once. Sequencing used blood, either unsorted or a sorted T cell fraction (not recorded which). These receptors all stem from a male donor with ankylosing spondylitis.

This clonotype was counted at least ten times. CDR3 residues: CASSFRLAGDNEQFF. The CDR3 DNA follows: TGTGCCAGCAGTTTCCGGCTTGCAGGAGACAATGAGCAGTTCTTC. The chain joins TRBV12-3 or TRBV12-4 to TRBJ2-1; D remains unclear. V gave up 3 bases and J gave up 5 bases, with 14 bases separating them. The CDR3 covers 15 residues.

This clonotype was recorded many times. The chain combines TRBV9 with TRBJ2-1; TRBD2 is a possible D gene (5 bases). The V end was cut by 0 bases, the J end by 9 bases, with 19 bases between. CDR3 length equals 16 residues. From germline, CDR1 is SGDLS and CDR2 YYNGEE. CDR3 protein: CASSVGEGLGASEQFF. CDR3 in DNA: TGTGCCAGCAGCGTAGGTGAGGGTCTCGGTGCGAGTGAGCAGTTCTTC.

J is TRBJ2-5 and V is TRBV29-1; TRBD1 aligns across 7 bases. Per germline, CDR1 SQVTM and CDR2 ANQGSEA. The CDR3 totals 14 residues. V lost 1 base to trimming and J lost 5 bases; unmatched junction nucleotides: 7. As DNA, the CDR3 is TGCAGCGTTGAAGGACAGGGTTGGGGGGAGACCCAGTACTTC. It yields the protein CSVEGQGWGETQYF.

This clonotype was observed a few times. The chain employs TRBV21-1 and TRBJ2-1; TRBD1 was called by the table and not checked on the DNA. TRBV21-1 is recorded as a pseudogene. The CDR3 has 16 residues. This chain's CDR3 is CASRLQGLQSYNEQFF. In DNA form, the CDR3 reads TGTGCCAGCAGGTTACAGGGGCTACAATCCTACAATGAGCAGTTCTTC.

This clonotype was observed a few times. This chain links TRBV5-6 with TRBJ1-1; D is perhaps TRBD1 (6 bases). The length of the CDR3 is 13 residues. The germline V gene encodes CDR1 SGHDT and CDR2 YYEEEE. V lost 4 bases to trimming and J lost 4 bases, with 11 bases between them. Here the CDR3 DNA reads TGTGCCAGCAGCCAAGGGGGGCTCACTGAAGCTTTCTTT. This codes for CASSQGGLTEAFF.

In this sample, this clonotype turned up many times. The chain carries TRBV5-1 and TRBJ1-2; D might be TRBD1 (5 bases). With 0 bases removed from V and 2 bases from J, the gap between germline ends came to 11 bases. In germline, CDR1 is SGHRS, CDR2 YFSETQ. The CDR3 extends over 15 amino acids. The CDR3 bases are TGCGCCAGCAGCTTGGTGAGGGGAGGGAACTATGGCTACACCTTC. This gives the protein CASSLVRGGNYGYTF. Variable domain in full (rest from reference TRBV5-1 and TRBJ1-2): KAGVTQTPRYLIKTRGQQVTLSCSPISGHRSVSWYQQTPGQGLQFLFEYFSETQRNKGNFPGRFSGRQFSNSRSEMNVSTLELGDSALYLCASSLVRGGNYGYTFGSGTRLTVV.

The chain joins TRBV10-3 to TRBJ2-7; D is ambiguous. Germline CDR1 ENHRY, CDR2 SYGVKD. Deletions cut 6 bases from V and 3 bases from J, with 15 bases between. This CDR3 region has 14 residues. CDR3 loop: CAIRPTAERYEQYF. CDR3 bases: TGTGCCATCAGGCCCACGGCGGAGCGCTACGAGCAGTACTTC.

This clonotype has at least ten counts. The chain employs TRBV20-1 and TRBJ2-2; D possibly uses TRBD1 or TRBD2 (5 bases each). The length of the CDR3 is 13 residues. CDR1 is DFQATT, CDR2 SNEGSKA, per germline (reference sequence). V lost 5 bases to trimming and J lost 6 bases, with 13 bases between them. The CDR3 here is CSAPGTLPGELFF. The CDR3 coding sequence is TGCAGTGCTCCCGGGACCCTGCCCGGGGAGCTGTTTTTT.

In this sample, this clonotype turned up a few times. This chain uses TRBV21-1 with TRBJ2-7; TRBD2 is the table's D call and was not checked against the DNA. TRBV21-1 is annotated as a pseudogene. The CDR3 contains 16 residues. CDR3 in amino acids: CASSTLPMDYTYEQYF. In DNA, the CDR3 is TGTGCCAGCAGCACCCTCCCTATGGACTATACTTACGAGCAGTACTTC.

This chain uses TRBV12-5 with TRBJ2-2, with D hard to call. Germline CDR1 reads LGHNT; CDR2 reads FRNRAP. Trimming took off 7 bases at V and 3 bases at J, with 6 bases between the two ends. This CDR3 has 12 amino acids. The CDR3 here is CASARDTGELFF. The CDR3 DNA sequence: TGTGCTAGTGCTAGGGACACCGGGGAGCTGTTTTTT.

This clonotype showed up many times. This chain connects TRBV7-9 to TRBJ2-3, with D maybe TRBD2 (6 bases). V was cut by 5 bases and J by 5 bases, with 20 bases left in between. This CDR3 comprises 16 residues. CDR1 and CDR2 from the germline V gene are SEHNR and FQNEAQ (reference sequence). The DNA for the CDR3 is TGTGCCAGCAGCCCGCGTTGGAGGAGGGCAGTAGATACGCAGTATTTT. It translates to CASSPRWRRAVDTQYF.

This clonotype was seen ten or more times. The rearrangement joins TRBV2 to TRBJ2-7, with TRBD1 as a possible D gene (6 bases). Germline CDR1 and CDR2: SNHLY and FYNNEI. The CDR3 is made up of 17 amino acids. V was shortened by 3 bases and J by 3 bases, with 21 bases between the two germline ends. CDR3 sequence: CASSESGNRVRFYEQYF. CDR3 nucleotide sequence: TGTGCCAGCAGTGAGTCCGGTAACAGGGTACGATTCTACGAGCAGTACTTC.

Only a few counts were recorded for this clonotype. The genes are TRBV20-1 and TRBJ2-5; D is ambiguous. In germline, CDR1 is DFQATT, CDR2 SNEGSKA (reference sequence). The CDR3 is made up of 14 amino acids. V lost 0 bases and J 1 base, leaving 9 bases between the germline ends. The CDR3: CSARDLPAQETQYF. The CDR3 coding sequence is TGCAGTGCTAGAGATCTCCCAGCCCAAGAGACCCAGTACTTC.

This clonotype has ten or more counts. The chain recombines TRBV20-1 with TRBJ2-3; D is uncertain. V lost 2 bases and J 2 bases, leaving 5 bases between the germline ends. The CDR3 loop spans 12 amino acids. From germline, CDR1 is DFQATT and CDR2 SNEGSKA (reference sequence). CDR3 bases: TGCAGTGCTAGACCAATCACAGATACGCAGTATTTT. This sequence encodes CSARPITDTQYF.

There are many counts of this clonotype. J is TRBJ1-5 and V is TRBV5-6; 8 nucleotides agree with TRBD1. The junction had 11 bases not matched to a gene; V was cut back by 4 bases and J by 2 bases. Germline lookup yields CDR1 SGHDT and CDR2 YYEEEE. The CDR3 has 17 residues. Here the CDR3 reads CASSQIQGAKGNQPQHF. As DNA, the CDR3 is TGTGCCAGCAGCCAAATTCAGGGGGCGAAGGGCAATCAGCCCCAGCATTTT.

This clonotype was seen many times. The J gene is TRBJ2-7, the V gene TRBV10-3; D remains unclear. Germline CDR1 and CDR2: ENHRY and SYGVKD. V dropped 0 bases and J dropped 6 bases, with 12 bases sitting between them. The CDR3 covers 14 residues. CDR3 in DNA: TGTGCCATCAGTGAGTCGATGGGTAAGACCGAGCAGTACTTC. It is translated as CAISESMGKTEQYF.

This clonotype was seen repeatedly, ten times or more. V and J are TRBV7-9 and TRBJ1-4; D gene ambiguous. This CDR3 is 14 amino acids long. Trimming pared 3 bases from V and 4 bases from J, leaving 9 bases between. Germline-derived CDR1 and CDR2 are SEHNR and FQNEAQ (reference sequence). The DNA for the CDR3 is TGTGCCAGCAGCTTCGACGTCAATAATGAAAAACTGTTTTTT. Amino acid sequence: CASSFDVNNEKLFF. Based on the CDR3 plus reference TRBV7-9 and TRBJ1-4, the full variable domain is DTGVSQNPRHKITKRGQNVTFRCDPISEHNRLYWYRQTLGQGPEFLTYFQNEAQLEKSRLLSDRFSAERPKGSFSTLEIQRTEQGDSAMYLCASSFDVNNEKLFFGSGTQLSVL.

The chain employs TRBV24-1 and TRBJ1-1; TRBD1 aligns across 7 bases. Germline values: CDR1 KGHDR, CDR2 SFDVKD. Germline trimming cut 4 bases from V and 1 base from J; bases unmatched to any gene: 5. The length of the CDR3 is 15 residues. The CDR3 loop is CATSDNGQENTEAFF. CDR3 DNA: TGTGCCACCAGTGACAACGGACAGGAGAACACTGAAGCTTTCTTT.

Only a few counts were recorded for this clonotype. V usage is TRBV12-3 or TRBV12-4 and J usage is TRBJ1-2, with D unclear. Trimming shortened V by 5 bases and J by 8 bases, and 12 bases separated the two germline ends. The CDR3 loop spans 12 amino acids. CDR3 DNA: TGTGCCAGCAGTGGCAGCACCTTCGGCTACACCTTC. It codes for CASSGSTFGYTF.

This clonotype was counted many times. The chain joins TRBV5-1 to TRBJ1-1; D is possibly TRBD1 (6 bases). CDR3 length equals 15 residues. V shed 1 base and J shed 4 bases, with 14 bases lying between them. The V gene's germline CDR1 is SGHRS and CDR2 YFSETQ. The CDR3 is CASSLTGRGATEAFF. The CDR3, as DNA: TGCGCCAGCAGCTTGACGGGCAGGGGAGCCACTGAAGCTTTCTTT.

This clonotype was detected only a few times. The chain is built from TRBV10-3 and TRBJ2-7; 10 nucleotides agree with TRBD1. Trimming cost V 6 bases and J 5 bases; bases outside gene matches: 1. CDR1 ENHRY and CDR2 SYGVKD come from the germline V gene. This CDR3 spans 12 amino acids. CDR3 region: CAIRGQGHEQYF. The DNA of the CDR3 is TGTGCCATCAGGGGACAGGGGCACGAGCAGTACTTC.

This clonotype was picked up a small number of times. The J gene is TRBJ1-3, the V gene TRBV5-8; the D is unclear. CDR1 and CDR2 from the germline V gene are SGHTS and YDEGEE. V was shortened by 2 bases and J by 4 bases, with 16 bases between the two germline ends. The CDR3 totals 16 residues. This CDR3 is CASSFDRANLGNTIYF. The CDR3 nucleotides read TGTGCCAGCAGCTTTGACCGGGCCAACCTCGGAAACACCATATATTTT.

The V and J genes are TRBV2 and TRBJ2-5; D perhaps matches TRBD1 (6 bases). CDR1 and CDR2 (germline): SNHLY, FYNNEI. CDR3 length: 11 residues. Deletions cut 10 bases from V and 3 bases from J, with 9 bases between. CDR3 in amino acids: CATAGEETQYF. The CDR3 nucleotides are TGTGCCACAGCAGGGGAAGAGACCCAGTACTTC.

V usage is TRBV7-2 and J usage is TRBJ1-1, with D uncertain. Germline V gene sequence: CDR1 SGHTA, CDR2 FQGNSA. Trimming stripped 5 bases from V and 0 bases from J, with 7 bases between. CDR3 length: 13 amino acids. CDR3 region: CASSGLMNTEAFF. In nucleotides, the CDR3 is TGTGCCAGCAGCGGGTTAATGAACACTGAAGCTTTCTTT.

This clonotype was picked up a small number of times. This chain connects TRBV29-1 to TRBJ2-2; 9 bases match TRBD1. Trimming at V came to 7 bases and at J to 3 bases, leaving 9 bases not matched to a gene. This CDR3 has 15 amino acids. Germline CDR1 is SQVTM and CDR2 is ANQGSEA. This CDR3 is CSAGVRQGDTGELFF. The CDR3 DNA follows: TGCAGCGCGGGAGTTAGACAGGGGGACACCGGGGAGCTGTTTTTT.

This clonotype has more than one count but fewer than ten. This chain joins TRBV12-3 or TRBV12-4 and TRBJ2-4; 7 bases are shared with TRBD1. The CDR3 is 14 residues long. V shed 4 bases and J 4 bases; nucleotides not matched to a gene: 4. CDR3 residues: CASSSGTEKNIQYF. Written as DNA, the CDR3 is TGTGCCAGCAGTTCTGGGACAGAAAAAAACATTCAGTACTTC.

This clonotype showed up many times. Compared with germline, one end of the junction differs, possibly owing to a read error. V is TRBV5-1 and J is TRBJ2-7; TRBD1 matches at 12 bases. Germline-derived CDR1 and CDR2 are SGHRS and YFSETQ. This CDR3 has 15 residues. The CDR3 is CASSPPGQGAYEQYF. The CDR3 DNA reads TGTGCCAGCAGCCCTCCGGGACAGGGGGCTTACGAGCAGTACTTC. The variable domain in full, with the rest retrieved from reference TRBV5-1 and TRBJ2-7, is KAGVTQTPRYLIKTRGQQVTLSCSPISGHRSVSWYQQTPGQGLQFLFEYFSETQRNKGNFPGRFSGRQFSNSRSEMNVSTLELGDSALYLCASSPPGQGAYEQYFGPGTRLTVT.

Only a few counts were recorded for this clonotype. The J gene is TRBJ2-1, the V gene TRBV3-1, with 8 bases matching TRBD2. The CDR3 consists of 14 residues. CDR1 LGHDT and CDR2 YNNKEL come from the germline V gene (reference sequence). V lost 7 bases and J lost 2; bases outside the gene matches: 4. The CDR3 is CASTVAGPYNEQFF. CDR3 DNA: TGTGCCAGCACAGTAGCGGGACCCTACAATGAGCAGTTCTTC.